This T cell receptor (beta chain) was sequenced for a study of PD-1 blockade in classical Hodgkin lymphoma. Time point in this sample: cycle 4 day 1 (C4D1), after more than five weeks of nivolumab. The patients all showed relapse after autologous stem cell transplantation, while their brentuximab vedotin exposure varied. CDR1 and CDR2 from the germline V gene are LNHDA and SQIVND (reference sequence). V lost 5 bases and J lost 5, with 12 bases in between. This CDR3 comprises 13 residues. Study-level results: Repertoires differed for reasons still undefined, possibly disease activity or prior therapy.

This table comes from immunoSEQ multiplex PCR, and its TCRdb copy is limited to in-frame clones, with some not included. The table includes about 9,700 clones, 82% detected once. Note on this clone: The antigen is unknown.

This chain joins TRBV19 and TRBJ2-5; the D gene is possibly TRBD2 (6 bases). The source of this sequence is a human donor with classical Hodgkin lymphoma. Specimen: peripheral blood mononuclear cells (PBMCs), collected before the fourth cycle of nivolumab. CDR3 sequence: CASSPIGGETQYF. The CDR3 DNA sequence: TGTGCCAGTAGTCCCATTGGAGGGGAGACCCAGTACTTC.